Listed here are 7 T cell receptor beta chains from one sample, sequenced in a study of cytomegalovirus exposure and HLA in healthy donors. 60 Vbeta and 13 Jbeta primers were used in PCR. Produced via immunoSEQ multiplex PCR; TCRdb's table is partial and in-frame only. The table has about 200,000 clones, roughly 90% seen once. Sequenced input: PBMCs. These receptors were obtained from a woman aged 25 to 45 in good health and CMV-seronegative.

As to this clone: Other DNA sequences in the sample encode the same CDR3. This chain links TRBV4-1 with TRBJ2-3; tentative D call: TRBD1 (6 bases). The CDR3 consists of 17 residues. Per the germline V gene, CDR1 is MGHRA and CDR2 is YSYEKL. Trimming removed 3 bases at V and 3 bases at J, with 19 bases between. This CDR3 reads CASSHPSGQGWTDTQYF. The CDR3 DNA follows: TGCGCCAGCAGCCATCCCTCGGGGCAGGGGTGGACAGATACGCAGTATTTT.

The V and J genes are TRBV15 and TRBJ2-7; tentative D call: TRBD2 (9 bases). From germline, CDR1 is LNHNV and CDR2 YYDKDF (reference sequence). CDR3 length equals 18 residues. V was shortened by 0 bases and J by 3 bases, with 21 bases between the two germline ends. The CDR3 nucleotides are TGTGCCACCAGCAGAGAAGGCAGGGGGCTTAGCGGGAGCTACGAGCAGTACTTC. Protein sequence: CATSREGRGLSGSYEQYF.

V usage is TRBV6-1 and J usage is TRBJ2-2; possible D gene TRBD1, 5 bases. Germline V gene sequence: CDR1 MNHNS, CDR2 SASEGT. V lost 5 bases and J lost 6, with 16 bases in between. The CDR3 runs to 15 residues. In DNA, the CDR3 is TGTGCCAGCAGTACCCAGGGTCGAATCCCCGGGGAGCTGTTTTTT. Protein sequence: CASSTQGRIPGELFF.

This chain joins TRBV7-9 and TRBJ1-4; 9 bases are a match to TRBD1. J was trimmed by 12 bases and V by 1 base; bases with no gene match: 0. From germline, CDR1 is SEHNR and CDR2 FQNEAQ (reference sequence). The CDR3 loop spans 12 amino acids. CDR3 protein: CASSLGTGELFF. The CDR3 DNA reads as TGTGCCAGCAGCTTAGGGACAGGGGAACTGTTTTTT.

CDR3 sequence (DNA): TGTGCCTGGAGTTGGACAGGGAACGAGCAGTACTTC. This gives the protein CAWSWTGNEQYF. The chain is built from TRBV30 and TRBJ2-7, with 8 positions matching TRBD1. The junction had 2 bases not matched to a gene; V was cut back by 2 bases and J by 5 bases. The germline gives CDR1 GTSNPN, CDR2 SVGIG (reference sequence). This CDR3 contains 12 residues.

This clone was recorded only once. The chain uses TRBV15 and TRBJ1-5; possible D gene TRBD1, 6 bases. Per germline, CDR1 LNHNV and CDR2 YYDKDF (reference sequence). This CDR3 region has 14 residues. Trimming left V 5 bases short and J 1 base short, with 9 bases between. This CDR3 is CATSPTGSNQPQHF. In DNA form, the CDR3 reads TGTGCCACCAGCCCAACAGGGAGCAATCAGCCCCAGCATTTT.

The chain has TRBV19 and TRBJ2-3; 8 bases fit TRBD2. Germline V gives CDR1 LNHDA, CDR2 SQIVND (reference sequence). The CDR3 runs 16 residues. Trimming cost V 1 base and J 4 bases; bases outside gene matches: 7. CDR3 coding DNA: TGTGCCAGTAGTATAGGGCGAGCGGGAGTATCAGATACGCAGTATTTT. The encoded protein is CASSIGRAGVSDTQYF.